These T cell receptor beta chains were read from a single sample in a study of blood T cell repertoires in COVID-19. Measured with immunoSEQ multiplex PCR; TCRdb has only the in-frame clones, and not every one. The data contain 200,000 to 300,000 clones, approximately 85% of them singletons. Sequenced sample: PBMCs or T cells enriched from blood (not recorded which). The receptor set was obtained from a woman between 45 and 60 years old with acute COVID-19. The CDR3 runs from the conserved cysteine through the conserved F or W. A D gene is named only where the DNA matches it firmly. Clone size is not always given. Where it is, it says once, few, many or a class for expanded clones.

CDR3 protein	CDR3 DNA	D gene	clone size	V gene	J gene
CAGITGPGMNTEAFF	TGTGCCGGCATTACAGGGCCGGGGATGAACACTGAAGCTTTCTTT	NA	NA	TRBV6-5	TRBJ1-1
CASQITLAGLYEQYF	TGTGCCAGCCAGATTACTCTAGCGGGGTTGTACGAGCAGTACTTC	TRBD2	NA	TRBV6-5	TRBJ2-7
CASSLGGGNSNTQYF	TGTGCCAGCAGCTTAGGGGGGGGTAACTCAAATACGCAGTATTTT	TRBD2	NA	TRBV7-6	TRBJ2-3
CASLKRGTDTQYF	TGTGCCAGCCTCAAGCGGGGCACAGATACGCAGTATTTT	NA	NA	TRBV6-5	TRBJ2-3
CASSQRASNQPQHF	TGTGCCAGCAGCCAGCGAGCTAGCAATCAGCCCCAGCATTTT	NA	NA	TRBV3-1/TRBV3-2	TRBJ1-5
CASSPRQGKASGANVLTF	TGTGCCAGCAGCCCAAGACAGGGGAAGGCCTCTGGGGCCAACGTCCTGACTTTC	TRBD1	NA	TRBV11-2	TRBJ2-6
CASSADRVRYEQYF	TGTGCCAGCAGTGCGGACAGGGTGCGCTACGAGCAGTACTTC	TRBD1	once	TRBV6-2/TRBV6-3	TRBJ2-7
CASSYRAGGDEQYF	TGTGCCAGCAGTTACAGGGCAGGGGGAGACGAGCAGTACTTC	TRBD1	NA	TRBV6-5	TRBJ2-7
CASSETFAANTEAFF	TGTGCCAGCAGTGAGACCTTTGCGGCGAACACTGAAGCTTTCTTT	NA	NA	TRBV2	TRBJ1-1
CASSRSVLAGTEAFF	TGTGCCAGCAGCCGATCGGTCCTCGCCGGCACTGAAGCTTTCTTT	NA	NA	TRBV27	TRBJ1-1
CASSYRDTGELFF	TGTGCCAGCAGCTACAGGGACACCGGGGAGCTGTTTTTT	NA	NA	TRBV7-2	TRBJ2-2
CASSKEVLHYEQYF	TGTGCCAGCAGTAAAGAGGTGTTACACTACGAGCAGTACTTC	NA	NA	TRBV6-2/TRBV6-3	TRBJ2-7
CSAGTGSGYTF	TGCAGCGCGGGGACAGGGTCCGGCTACACCTTC	TRBD1	NA	TRBV29-1	TRBJ1-2
CASSRDSISDNSPLHF	TGTGCCAGCAGCCGTGACTCGATTTCCGATAATTCACCCCTCCACTTT	NA	NA	TRBV7-9	TRBJ1-6
CRALGGTAFF	TGCAGGGCCCTCGGGGGGACAGCTTTCTTT	NA	NA	TRBV20-1	TRBJ1-1
CASSQDTRLAQQYF	TGCGCCAGCAGCCAAGACACCAGACTAGCCCAGCAGTACTTC	TRBD2	NA	TRBV4-1	TRBJ2-7
CSALGRETQYF	TGCAGTGCTCTAGGGAGAGAGACCCAGTACTTC	NA	NA	TRBV20-1	TRBJ2-5
CATSHSGLAVGHNEQFF	TGTGCCACCAGTCACTCGGGACTAGCGGTAGGTCACAATGAGCAGTTCTTC	TRBD2	few	TRBV24-1	TRBJ2-1
CASSRQGATGNTIYF	TGTGCCAGCAGTAGACAGGGGGCTACTGGAAACACCATATATTTT	TRBD1	once	TRBV25-1	TRBJ1-3
CASSDGGTDAFGTQYF	TGTGCCAGCAGTGACGGAGGGACAGACGCTTTCGGGACGCAGTATTTT	NA	NA	TRBV6-1	TRBJ2-3
CASSFSRSNYGYTF	TGTGCCAGCAGCTTTTCCAGGTCGAACTATGGCTACACCTTC	NA	NA	TRBV12-1	TRBJ1-2